The rows below give T cell receptor beta chains drawn from one sample of a study of cytomegalovirus exposure and HLA in healthy donors. Assay used: immunoSEQ multiplex PCR; TCRdb lists only in-frame clones, some missing. The sample shows about 120,000 clones, approximately 70% of them seen only once. Sequenced: PBMCs. Source of these receptors: a young woman in good health and CMV-seronegative. Both conserved end residues are part of each CDR3. Each record gives: V gene, clone size, D gene, J gene, CDR3 protein, CDR3 DNA. D genes are given only for firm matches. Not every row has a clone size; where given, it reads once, few, many or a size class.

V gene: TRBV9; clone size: -; D gene: -; J gene: TRBJ2-3; CDR3 protein: CASSVDGTWTQYF; CDR3 DNA: TGTGCCAGCAGCGTAGATGGCACGTGGACGCAGTATTTT
V gene: TRBV30; clone size: once; D gene: -; J gene: TRBJ1-1; CDR3 protein: CAWSFRSEAFF; CDR3 DNA: TGTGCCTGGAGCTTTCGGTCGGAAGCTTTCTTT
V gene: TRBV19; clone size: -; D gene: TRBD1; J gene: TRBJ1-1; CDR3 protein: CASSITGGNTEAFF; CDR3 DNA: TGTGCCAGTAGTATCACAGGGGGCAACACTGAAGCTTTCTTT
V gene: TRBV19; clone size: few; D gene: TRBD1; J gene: TRBJ1-2; CDR3 protein: CASSGTGCGYTF; CDR3 DNA: TGTGCCAGTAGCGGGACAGGCTGTGGCTACACCTTC
V gene: TRBV28; clone size: -; D gene: -; J gene: TRBJ2-7; CDR3 protein: CASQRNPYEQYF; CDR3 DNA: TGTGCCAGCCAGCGGAATCCCTACGAGCAGTACTTC
V gene: TRBV27; clone size: -; D gene: -; J gene: TRBJ1-4; CDR3 protein: CASRLTGIGEKLFF; CDR3 DNA: TGTGCCAGCAGATTAACAGGGATTGGTGAAAAACTGTTTTTT
V gene: TRBV6-1; clone size: -; D gene: TRBD1; J gene: TRBJ1-3; CDR3 protein: CASSARPGTGGSIGNTIYF; CDR3 DNA: TGTGCCAGCAGTGCCCGTCCCGGGACAGGGGGCTCGATTGGAAACACCATATATTTT
V gene: TRBV18; clone size: -; D gene: TRBD1; J gene: TRBJ1-1; CDR3 protein: CASSATGTELFEAFF; CDR3 DNA: TGTGCCAGCTCAGCAACCGGGACAGAACTTTTTGAAGCTTTCTTT
V gene: TRBV29-1; clone size: -; D gene: -; J gene: TRBJ1-1; CDR3 protein: CSLRQRPNTEAFF; CDR3 DNA: TGCAGCCTTCGACAGAGACCAAACACTGAAGCTTTCTTT
V gene: TRBV7-9; clone size: -; D gene: TRBD2; J gene: TRBJ2-5; CDR3 protein: CASSLFRTSGYQETQYF; CDR3 DNA: TGTGCCAGCAGCTTATTTCGGACTAGCGGGTACCAAGAGACCCAGTACTTC
V gene: TRBV5-1; clone size: -; D gene: -; J gene: TRBJ1-2; CDR3 protein: CASSFTGEPNYGYTF; CDR3 DNA: TGCGCCAGCAGCTTTACAGGCGAACCTAACTATGGCTACACCTTC
V gene: TRBV30; clone size: few; D gene: TRBD2; J gene: TRBJ2-1; CDR3 protein: CAWSPFGGGLNEQFF; CDR3 DNA: TGTGCCTGGAGTCCCTTTGGGGGAGGGCTGAATGAGCAGTTCTTC
V gene: TRBV2; clone size: few; D gene: TRBD1; J gene: TRBJ2-3; CDR3 protein: CASRATTGSGPDTQYF; CDR3 DNA: TGTGCCAGCAGAGCCACGACAGGGTCGGGCCCAGATACGCAGTATTTT
V gene: TRBV5-6; clone size: -; D gene: TRBD1; J gene: TRBJ2-5; CDR3 protein: CASSSRRTGEGKTQYF; CDR3 DNA: TGTGCCAGCAGCTCGAGGCGGACAGGGGAAGGAAAGACCCAGTACTTC
V gene: TRBV2; clone size: -; D gene: -; J gene: TRBJ1-5; CDR3 protein: CASMRDSNQPQHF; CDR3 DNA: TGTGCCAGCATGAGGGATAGCAATCAGCCCCAGCATTTT
V gene: TRBV28; clone size: -; D gene: -; J gene: TRBJ1-6; CDR3 protein: CASSSGQSSYNSPLHF; CDR3 DNA: TGTGCCAGCAGTTCCGGACAGAGCTCCTATAATTCACCCCTCCACTTT
V gene: TRBV30; clone size: -; D gene: -; J gene: TRBJ1-3; CDR3 protein: CACTLSGNTIYF; CDR3 DNA: TGTGCCTGCACTTTGTCTGGAAACACCATATATTTT
V gene: TRBV6-6; clone size: -; D gene: TRBD2; J gene: TRBJ2-5; CDR3 protein: CASRLAGGETQYF; CDR3 DNA: TGTGCCAGCCGACTAGCGGGAGGCGAGACCCAGTACTTC
V gene: TRBV7-2; clone size: -; D gene: -; J gene: TRBJ1-1; CDR3 protein: CASSITGSSEAFF; CDR3 DNA: TGTGCCAGCAGCATTACAGGCTCTTCTGAAGCTTTCTTT
V gene: TRBV13; clone size: -; D gene: TRBD2; J gene: TRBJ2-7; CDR3 protein: CASSLVLAGNYEQYF; CDR3 DNA: TGTGCCAGCAGCTTAGTCCTAGCGGGGAACTACGAGCAGTACTTC
V gene: TRBV19; clone size: -; D gene: TRBD1; J gene: TRBJ1-2; CDR3 protein: CASAKDRGSSNYGYTF; CDR3 DNA: TGTGCCAGTGCAAAGGACAGGGGGTCCTCAAACTATGGCTACACCTTC
V gene: TRBV7-2; clone size: once; D gene: -; J gene: TRBJ1-2; CDR3 protein: CASSLAGGSYGYTF; CDR3 DNA: TGTGCCAGCAGCTTAGCAGGCGGGAGCTATGGCTACACCTTC
V gene: TRBV6-5; clone size: once; D gene: -; J gene: TRBJ1-5; CDR3 protein: CASSYTRGSNQPQHF; CDR3 DNA: TGTGCCAGCAGTTACACGCGCGGTAGCAATCAGCCCCAGCATTTT
V gene: TRBV11-2; clone size: -; D gene: TRBD2; J gene: TRBJ2-2; CDR3 protein: CASTRRTSGSDANTGELFF; CDR3 DNA: TGTGCCAGCACCCGTCGGACTAGCGGGAGCGACGCGAACACCGGGGAGCTGTTTTTT
V gene: TRBV11-3; clone size: -; D gene: TRBD1; J gene: TRBJ2-1; CDR3 protein: CASRPTGVDEQFF; CDR3 DNA: TGTGCCAGCAGACCGACAGGGGTGGATGAGCAGTTCTTC
V gene: TRBV5-6; clone size: few; D gene: -; J gene: TRBJ1-1; CDR3 protein: CASSLNREAFF; CDR3 DNA: TGTGCCAGCAGCTTAAACAGGGAAGCTTTCTTT
V gene: TRBV29-1; clone size: -; D gene: TRBD2; J gene: TRBJ2-7; CDR3 protein: CSVEPSGGTYEQYF; CDR3 DNA: TGCAGCGTTGAACCTAGCGGGGGGACTTACGAGCAGTACTTC
V gene: TRBV10-2; clone size: -; D gene: TRBD1; J gene: TRBJ2-7; CDR3 protein: CASSDPGTGAGRYEQYF; CDR3 DNA: TGCGCCAGCAGTGACCCCGGGACAGGGGCCGGGAGGTACGAGCAGTACTTC